The present entry profiles one T cell receptor beta chain with its context. These data are taken from a study of blood T cells in healthy people across ages. Germline V CDR1 and CDR2: DFQATT, SNEGSKA (reference sequence). Trimming removed 7 bases at V and 4 bases at J, with 19 bases between. The CDR3 runs to 14 residues. Through a sample-barcoded 5' primer and a J-beta primer mix, a second PCR was run for roughly 7 to 11 cycles. TCRdb reanalysed the 5' RACE reads using MiXCR and keeps one entry per CDR3 protein. The sample consists of over 950,000 distinct CDR3 sequences, 35% to 40% of them appearing once.

Sequenced input: blood. The source of this sequence is a young man in good health. The chain recombines TRBV20-1 with TRBJ1-2, with D unresolved. The CDR3 loop is CSVRAARAVYGYTF. Here the CDR3 DNA reads TGCAGTGTACGCGCGGCGCGGGCAGTCTATGGCTACACCTTC.